This T cell receptor (beta chain) derives from a study of control samples from healthy donors and cancer patients. Repertoires were generated with immunoSEQ multiplex PCR, while TCRdb's copy carries only in-frame clones and drops some. Of about 110,000 clones listed, roughly 90% were seen once; the top ten hold approximately 8%. The CDR3 spans 15 residues. CDR1 and CDR2 (germline): MGHRA, YSYEKL. Of note for this clone: Germline and junction disagree at one end, which may indicate a read error.

The chain couples TRBV4-1 to TRBJ2-1; 7 nucleotides match TRBD1. This sequence was found in a woman aged 18-29 years in good health. The sample was blood. CDR3 DNA: TGCGCCAGCGGCCAAGATACAGGGGTCTACAATGAGCAGTTCTTC. It codes for CASGQDTGVYNEQFF.